The present entry profiles one TCR beta chain with its context. The antigen remains unidentified. This specimen comes from a study of graft-versus-host responses after intestinal transplantation. Clones were sequenced by immunoSEQ multiplex PCR, and TCRdb holds only the in-frame ones, with some missing. The sample lists 85,000 to 100,000 clones; around 90% were seen once. This sequence was found in a human donor who received an intestinal transplant. Sequenced material: unstimulated CD4+ T cells sorted from spleen or lymph node cells, taken before intestinal transplant.

Written as DNA, the CDR3 is TGCGCCAGCAGCTTGGTCGCGGGACAGGACAATGAGCAGTTCTTC. As protein: CASSLVAGQDNEQFF. V and J are TRBV5-1 and TRBJ2-1; 8 positions agree with TRBD1. V lost 0 bases, J lost 5 bases, and 4 bases stayed unmatched. This CDR3 spans 15 amino acids. Germline CDR1 reads SGHRS; CDR2 reads YFSETQ.